This entry lists 4 T cell receptor beta chains sequenced from one sample in a study of shared clonotypes between healthy human individuals. The naive CD8 subset, CD45RO-negative cells positively selected for CCR7, excluded terminally differentiated effector memory CD45RA+ cells. Data came from immunoSEQ multiplex PCR; TCRdb stores just in-frame clones and leaves some out. Here the sample spans 2 million or so clones, about 94% being singletons. The sample comprised naive CD8+ T cells sorted from blood. These receptors originate from a man aged 18-30 years in good health.

The V gene is TRBV7-9, the J gene TRBJ1-4; D not resolved. The germline V and J ends were trimmed by 2 bases and 7 bases, with 8 bases remaining between them. In germline, CDR1 is SEHNR, CDR2 FQNEAQ (reference sequence). CDR3 length: 13 amino acids. CDR3 loop: CASSLFGTEKLFF. CDR3 bases: TGTGCCAGCAGCTTATTCGGTACTGAAAAACTGTTTTTT.

The chain combines TRBV5-1 with TRBJ2-2; possibly TRBD2 for D (5 bases). CDR3 size: 13 residues. Trimming took 4 bases from V and 6 from J, leaving 10 bases between them. CDR1 is SGHRS, CDR2 YFSETQ, per germline. DNA for the CDR3: TGCGCCAGCAGCCCTTGGGAGCCCGGGGAGCTGTTTTTT. Translating gives CASSPWEPGELFF.

The V call is TRBV27, the J call TRBJ2-1; 9 bases map to TRBD2. V lost 2 bases, J lost 6 bases, and 8 bases stayed unmatched. Germline CDR1 and CDR2: MNHEY and SMNVEV (reference sequence). The CDR3 spans 16 residues. CDR3 nucleotide sequence: TGTGCCAGCAGTTTACTGGGCGGGAGGGCCTCCAATGAGCAGTTCTTC. Encoded protein: CASSLLGGRASNEQFF.

The rearrangement joins TRBV7-6 to TRBJ2-5; no definite D call. CDR3 length equals 13 residues. Germline CDR1 reads SGHVS; CDR2 reads FNYEAQ. Trimming took 5 bases from V and 1 from J, leaving 8 bases between them. The CDR3 loop reads CASSTRPQETQYF. DNA for the CDR3: TGTGCCAGCAGCACCCGCCCCCAAGAGACCCAGTACTTC.